Listed below are T cell receptor beta chains from one sample, sequenced in a study of blood T cell repertoires in COVID-19. Data came from immunoSEQ multiplex PCR; TCRdb stores just in-frame clones and leaves some out. The sample consists of 120,000 to 150,000 clones, around 89% of them appearing once. The sequencing sample was made of PBMCs or T cells enriched from blood (not recorded which). All receptors derive from a woman aged 25 to 39 with acute COVID-19. The CDR3 runs from the conserved cysteine through the conserved F or W. D genes are given only for firm matches. Clone size is shown for a subset of rows, as once, few, many or a class of expanded clone.

TGTGCCAGCAGTGACTCCGGTGAGACTAATGAAAAACTGTTTTTT | CASSDSGETNEKLFF | TRBJ1-4 | - | - | TRBV25-1
TGCAGCGGGACGTTGTTGGGGACAGGGCGTCAACATACTGAAGCTTTCTTT | CSGTLLGTGRQHTEAFF | TRBJ1-1 | TRBD1 | - | TRBV29-1
TGTGCCTGGACCCGTACCCGGTCTTCTGGAAACACCATATATTTT | CAWTRTRSSGNTIYF | TRBJ1-3 | - | few | TRBV30
TGTGCCAGCAGCTTAGCGTACGGCTATGGCTACACCTTC | CASSLAYGYGYTF | TRBJ1-2 | - | - | TRBV7-2
TGCAGCGTGGGACAGGGCGGTGCAGATACGCAGTATTTT | CSVGQGGADTQYF | TRBJ2-3 | TRBD1 | once | TRBV29-1
TGCGCCAGCAGCTTTGGAAACCAGGGGGTGAACACTGAAGCTTTCTTT | CASSFGNQGVNTEAFF | TRBJ1-1 | TRBD1 | - | TRBV5-1
TGTGCCAGTAGTATCGGCATTTCTTCTAGCTCTGGGGCCAACGTCCTGACTTTC | CASSIGISSSSGANVLTF | TRBJ2-6 | - | few | TRBV19
TGCGCCAGCAGCTTGGGACATAGCGGCACAGATACGCAGTATTTT | CASSLGHSGTDTQYF | TRBJ2-3 | - | - | TRBV5-1
TGTGCCATCAGTGAACTAGCGGGGGGGTACTACGAGCAGTACTTC | CAISELAGGYYEQYF | TRBJ2-7 | TRBD2 | - | TRBV10-3
TGTGCCAGCAGCGAAGGGGGCTATAGCACAGATACGCAGTATTTT | CASSEGGYSTDTQYF | TRBJ2-3 | TRBD1 | - | TRBV6-1
TGTGCCACCAGCAGACACTCGGGAGACCAAGAGACCCAGTACTTC | CATSRHSGDQETQYF | TRBJ2-5 | - | - | TRBV15
TGTGCCAGCAGCGATAAGGGGGACACTGAAGCTTTCTTT | CASSDKGDTEAFF | TRBJ1-1 | - | - | TRBV3-1/TRBV3-2
TGCGCCAGCAGCCTGGACAGGGAAGGTCAGCCCCAGCATTTT | CASSLDREGQPQHF | TRBJ1-5 | TRBD1 | few | TRBV4-1
TGTGCCAGCAGCCCCCGGGGGATATATAATTCACCCCTCCACTTT | CASSPRGIYNSPLHF | TRBJ1-6 | - | - | TRBV14
TGTGCCAGCAGTACAGGGGGTCCGAATCAGCCCCAGCATTTT | CASSTGGPNQPQHF | TRBJ1-5 | TRBD1 | - | TRBV6-6
TGCGCCAGCAGCCAGCGACTAGCGGGCTACGAGCAGTACTTC | CASSQRLAGYEQYF | TRBJ2-7 | TRBD2 | once | TRBV4-1
TGTGCCAGCACTCCCCTCGGGAGGGTAGACACTGAAGCTTTCTTT | CASTPLGRVDTEAFF | TRBJ1-1 | - | - | TRBV25-1
TGTGCCATCAGTGAGGGGGGCGGGGACAGTGCCTACGAGCAGTACTTC | CAISEGGGDSAYEQYF | TRBJ2-7 | - | many | TRBV10-3
TGCGCCAGCAGCTTGGACCGGGACAGGGACTACGAGCAGTACTTC | CASSLDRDRDYEQYF | TRBJ2-7 | TRBD1 | - | TRBV5-1
TGTGCCAGCAGTGCCCCCGGCGGATACACTGAAGCTTTCTTT | CASSAPGGYTEAFF | TRBJ1-1 | - | - | TRBV2
TGTGCCACCAGTGATCCACAGGGAGCGGACTATGGCTACACCTTC | CATSDPQGADYGYTF | TRBJ1-2 | - | - | TRBV24-1
TGCGCCAGCAGTTACCGGGACTCCTCCTACAATGAGCAGTTCTTC | CASSYRDSSYNEQFF | TRBJ2-1 | - | - | TRBV5-1
TGTGCCAGCAGCACCTCAGGGAATCCTACAGATACGCAGTATTTT | CASSTSGNPTDTQYF | TRBJ2-3 | - | - | TRBV7-2
TGCAGCGTCGCAGATCCCTCAGGGGGCACTGAAGCTTTCTTT | CSVADPSGGTEAFF | TRBJ1-1 | TRBD1 | - | TRBV29-1
TGTGCCAGCAGTCCGACAGGGGAGGAAAACATTCAGTACTTC | CASSPTGEENIQYF | TRBJ2-4 | TRBD1 | - | TRBV27
TGTGCCAGCTCAGGGCAAGCAAACCGGGAAAAACTGTTTTTT | CASSGQANREKLFF | TRBJ1-4 | - | - | TRBV18
TGTGCCAGCAGCCAAGGTTCCAGGGGACTATCCTACAATGAGCAGTTCTTC | CASSQGSRGLSYNEQFF | TRBJ2-1 | - | - | TRBV3-1/TRBV3-2
TGCAGTGCCTTCGGGAATGAGCAGTTCTTC | CSAFGNEQFF | TRBJ2-1 | - | - | TRBV20-1
TGTGCCAGCACGGCAGGAGGAGGAGATACGCAGTATTTT | CASTAGGGDTQYF | TRBJ2-3 | - | - | TRBV7-2
TGTGCCAGCAGCTTAGACTCAGGGGCCAAAAACATTCAGTACTTC | CASSLDSGAKNIQYF | TRBJ2-4 | - | - | TRBV7-2
TGCAGCGTTGTTCTAGCCGGGAGGGCCTCGGGCTACGAGCAGTACTTC | CSVVLAGRASGYEQYF | TRBJ2-7 | TRBD2 | - | TRBV29-1
TGTGCCAGCAGCGGAGCAGCTTGGGGAGCTGAAGCTTTCTTT | CASSGAAWGAEAFF | TRBJ1-1 | - | - | TRBV5-4
TGTGCCAGCAGTGAACCGGGGGTAGTAAGCACTGAAGCTTTCTTT | CASSEPGVVSTEAFF | TRBJ1-1 | - | - | TRBV6-1
TGTGCCAGCAGCCCGGGACTAGCGGGAGATACGCAGTATTTT | CASSPGLAGDTQYF | TRBJ2-3 | TRBD2 | - | TRBV5-5
TGTGCCAGCAGCTTAAGCCACAGTATCACTGAAGCTTTCTTT | CASSLSHSITEAFF | TRBJ1-1 | - | - | TRBV7-2
TGTGCCAGCAGCCTGCTACCGCCAGGGAGGAGGGACGAGCAGTACTTC | CASSLLPPGRRDEQYF | TRBJ2-7 | - | - | TRBV3-1/TRBV3-2
TGTGCCAGCAGCTCAGTTACTAGCCATGAGCAGTTCTTC | CASSSVTSHEQFF | TRBJ2-1 | - | - | TRBV7-9
TGCAGCGCCAGGGGGCAGGGGGCTTCCCATTATGGCTACACCTTC | CSARGQGASHYGYTF | TRBJ1-2 | TRBD1 | few | TRBV29-1
TGTGCCAGCAGCTTAATAGATACTAGTTACTACAATGAGCAGTTCTTC | CASSLIDTSYYNEQFF | TRBJ2-1 | - | once | TRBV7-3
TGTGCCAGCAGTGACAGTAATAGCAATCAGCCCCAGCATTTT | CASSDSNSNQPQHF | TRBJ1-5 | - | - | TRBV6-1
TGCGCCAGCAGCCAAGGCGGTTCGGCCACCGGGGAGCTGTTTTTT | CASSQGGSATGELFF | TRBJ2-2 | - | - | TRBV4-3
TGCGCCAGCAGCTTCGCGGGAGGGGGCACAGATACGCAGTATTTT | CASSFAGGGTDTQYF | TRBJ2-3 | TRBD2 | - | TRBV5-1
TGTGCCAGCAGCGTAGTAGAAGGGGGACAGACGAACACTGAAGCTTTCTTT | CASSVVEGGQTNTEAFF | TRBJ1-1 | TRBD1 | - | TRBV9
TGTGCCATCAGTGAGTCGCGAGACAGGGGAGAGACCCAGTACTTC | CAISESRDRGETQYF | TRBJ2-5 | TRBD1 | - | TRBV10-3
TGTGCCAGCAGCCTAATGGACAGGGAAACAGGCTACACCTTC | CASSLMDRETGYTF | TRBJ1-2 | TRBD1 | - | TRBV28
TGTGCCAGCAGCCCACAGGGGGCTGGCGAGACCCAGTACTTC | CASSPQGAGETQYF | TRBJ2-5 | TRBD1 | - | TRBV2
TGTGCCAGCAGCCCCAGTAGTCTAGTTCCCGGGGAGCTGTTTTTT | CASSPSSLVPGELFF | TRBJ2-2 | - | - | TRBV9
TGTGCCAGCAGTACGCGGGACAGGGGATACCCAGAGGGCTACACCTTC | CASSTRDRGYPEGYTF | TRBJ1-2 | TRBD1 | - | TRBV27
TGTGCCAGCAGCCTATACTCGTACCAAGAGACCCAGTACTTC | CASSLYSYQETQYF | TRBJ2-5 | - | - | TRBV5-5
TGTGCCAGCTCATCCGGACAGCCAACTTTTGAAAAACTGTTTTTT | CASSSGQPTFEKLFF | TRBJ1-4 | - | - | TRBV18